This T cell receptor beta chain derives from a study of blood T cell repertoires in COVID-19. Study-level information: Some COVID-19 samples were acute and others convalescent; all came from the United States, Italy and Spain. Sources were T cells, B-cell-depleted T cells, or PBMCs; the material itself was cDNA or gDNA.

Authors' analysis steps: Researchers report that nucleated cell counts were estimated from reference gene primer amplification. The data were produced by immunoSEQ multiplex PCR, yet TCRdb's version contains in-frame clones alone and is incomplete. Clone size and V and J calls were adopted from that table, with D and trimming inferred from the DNA. The sample lists roughly 80,000 clones, around 90% occurring once. The CDR3 is made up of 19 amino acids. Losses at the gene ends were 7 bases for V and 1 base for J; bases not matched to a gene: 16. Germline CDR1 MRHNA, CDR2 SNTAGT. This TCR was sampled from a man aged 50 to 60 with active COVID-19. The sample taken for sequencing was peripheral blood. The chain recombines TRBV6-4 with TRBJ2-3, with 11 bases lining up with TRBD2. CDR3 residues: CASTRPELAGDPRTDTQYF. As DNA, the CDR3 is TGTGCCAGCACCCGACCGGAACTAGCGGGAGATCCACGCACAGATACGCAGTATTTT.